What follows are 13 T cell receptor beta chains derived from one specimen sequenced in a study of blood T cell repertoires in COVID-19. The data were produced by immunoSEQ multiplex PCR, yet TCRdb's version contains in-frame clones alone and is incomplete. The data show 300,000 to 400,000 clones, approximately 92% seen once. The sample comprised PBMCs or T cells enriched from blood (not recorded which). The source is a man in his late teens or twenties who had recovered from COVID-19.

The chain combines TRBV24-1 with TRBJ2-7, with TRBD2 matching over 16 bases. This CDR3 comprises 20 residues. J was trimmed by 2 bases and V by 3 bases; bases with no gene match: 12. CDR1 KGHDR and CDR2 SFDVKD come from the germline V gene. The CDR3 DNA reads TGTGCCACCAGTGATGGTTCCGGGACTAGCGGGAGGGTAAAAACCTACGAGCAGTACTTC. This gives the protein CATSDGSGTSGRVKTYEQYF.

The chain uses TRBV4-1 and TRBJ2-1, with a weak D call TRBD2 (6 bases). V lost 1 base, J lost 2 bases, and 18 bases lay in between. The CDR3 loop spans 18 amino acids. Germline V gene lookup returns CDR1 MGHRA and CDR2 YSYEKL. This CDR3 is CASSQGVSGTVPYNEQFF. The CDR3, as DNA: TGCGCCAGCAGCCAAGGGGTTTCCGGGACTGTTCCCTACAATGAGCAGTTCTTC.

This clone occurred once. Here the CDR3 reads CASSPSGQGIEQYF. In nucleotides, the CDR3 is TGTGCCAGCTCACCGTCGGGACAGGGGATAGAGCAGTACTTC. The V gene is TRBV18, the J gene TRBJ2-7, with 10 bases identical to TRBD1. The CDR3 spans 14 residues. J lost 7 bases, V lost 3 bases, and 6 bases had no gene match. Germline V gene lookup returns CDR1 KGHSH and CDR2 LQKENI.

The J gene is TRBJ2-5, the V gene TRBV11-1, with 9 bases identical to TRBD1. Germline lookup yields CDR1 SGHAT and CDR2 FQDESV (reference sequence). With 6 bases clipped from V and 5 bases from J, the junction kept 4 bases outside the gene matches. CDR3 size: 13 residues. CDR3 protein: CASSTDRGETQYF. The CDR3 DNA reads TGTGCCAGCAGTACCGACAGGGGGGAGACCCAGTACTTC.

The genes are TRBV2 and TRBJ2-7; D may be TRBD1 (6 bases). Between the trimmed V and J ends, which lost 4 bases and 2 bases, there was a span of 15 bases. CDR3 length: 15 amino acids. Germline V gene data show CDR1 as SNHLY and CDR2 as FYNNEI. The DNA for the CDR3 is TGTGCCAGCAGTGTATCAGGGGCCAGAACCTACGAGCAGTACTTC. This codes for CASSVSGARTYEQYF.

J is TRBJ1-2 and V is TRBV27, with 8 bases aligning to TRBD1. CDR3 size: 14 residues. Germline-derived CDR1 and CDR2 are MNHEY and SMNVEV (reference sequence). J was trimmed by 4 bases and V by 6 bases; bases with no gene match: 7. The CDR3 nucleotides read TGTGCCAGCAGCTTTAAGACAGGGGCCTATGGCTACACCTTC. It is translated as CASSFKTGAYGYTF.

J is TRBJ1-1 and V is TRBV29-1; D perhaps matches TRBD1 (5 bases). CDR1 and CDR2 from the germline V gene are SQVTM and ANQGSEA. Deletions cut 2 bases from V and 8 bases from J, with 12 bases between. This CDR3 spans 12 amino acids. CDR3 amino acids: CSVEFRVQEAFF. The DNA of the CDR3 is TGCAGCGTTGAATTCAGGGTCCAAGAAGCTTTCTTT.

J is TRBJ2-2 and V is TRBV6-5; weak D call: TRBD1 (6 bases). Germline V CDR1 and CDR2: MNHEY, SVGAGI. This CDR3 has 16 residues. Trimming left V 0 bases short and J 5 bases short, with 13 bases between. This chain's CDR3 is CASSYSGGYYTGELFF. CDR3 nucleotides: TGTGCCAGCAGTTACTCAGGGGGTTATTATACCGGGGAGCTGTTTTTT.

V is TRBV18 and J is TRBJ2-1; TRBD1 agrees at 10 bases. The germline V gene encodes CDR1 KGHSH and CDR2 LQKENI. Losses at the gene ends were 2 bases for V and 7 bases for J; bases not matched to a gene: 2. The CDR3 loop spans 14 amino acids. Here the CDR3 DNA reads TGTGCCAGCTCACCAAGACAGGGGGCGAATGAGCAGTTCTTC. It is translated as CASSPRQGANEQFF.

The V gene is TRBV21-1, the J gene TRBJ2-7; the table's D call, TRBD2, was not checked against the DNA. TRBV21-1 is listed as a pseudogene. This CDR3 region has 13 residues. The CDR3 here is CASSLGGGYEQYF. The CDR3 DNA follows: TGTGCCAGCAGCCTAGGGGGGGGCTACGAGCAGTACTTC.

The chain couples TRBV9 to TRBJ1-4, with D perhaps TRBD1 (6 bases). CDR1 is SGDLS, CDR2 YYNGEE, per germline. The germline V and J ends were trimmed by 2 bases and 10 bases, with 15 bases remaining between them. The CDR3 has 14 amino acids. The CDR3 is CASSVGQSKGKLFF. CDR3 DNA: TGTGCCAGCAGCGTTGGACAGAGTAAAGGAAAACTGTTTTTT.

The chain couples TRBV30 to TRBJ1-2; a possible D gene is TRBD1 (6 bases). Deletions cut 4 bases from V and 8 bases from J, with 20 bases between. The germline V gene encodes CDR1 GTSNPN and CDR2 SVGIG (reference sequence). The CDR3 covers 14 residues. The CDR3 region is CAWNQGLWGRGYTF. In nucleotides, the CDR3 is TGTGCCTGGAATCAGGGGCTATGGGGAAGAGGCTACACCTTC.

The chain carries TRBV29-1 and TRBJ1-2; no firm D call. Trimming shortened V by 4 bases and J by 0 bases, and 6 bases separated the two germline ends. The germline CDR1 and CDR2 sequences are SQVTM and ANQGSEA. This CDR3 region has 12 residues. This CDR3 reads CSVGGANYGYTF. The CDR3, as DNA: TGCAGCGTTGGGGGAGCTAACTATGGCTACACCTTC.